This entry lists 10 T cell receptor beta chains sequenced from one sample in a study of blood T cell repertoires in COVID-19. TCRdb's table, derived via immunoSEQ multiplex PCR, lists solely in-frame clones and lacks some. The sample shows hundreds of thousands of clones, roughly nine tenths of them seen only once. The sequenced material came from peripheral blood. These receptors were taken from a woman aged 18-30 years who had recovered from COVID-19.

The chain is built from TRBV5-6 and TRBJ2-7; D might be TRBD1 (6 bases). From germline, CDR1 is SGHDT and CDR2 YYEEEE. The CDR3 contains 12 residues. V lost 3 bases and J lost 7, with 11 bases in between. The CDR3 sequence: CASSYQGSEQYF. CDR3 coding DNA: TGTGCCAGCAGCTATCAGGGGAGTGAGCAGTACTTC.

V gene TRBV30 combines with J gene TRBJ1-2; D is perhaps TRBD1 (5 bases). Trimming removed 1 base at V and 4 bases at J, with 10 bases between. Germline loops: CDR1 GTSNPN, CDR2 SVGIG (reference sequence). The CDR3 spans 13 residues. The CDR3 DNA follows: TGTGCCTGGAGTGCCGGGGGAAGCTATGGCTACACCTTC. This translates into CAWSAGGSYGYTF.

V is TRBV27 and J is TRBJ2-2; 8 bases fit TRBD1. CDR1 MNHEY and CDR2 SMNVEV come from the germline V gene (reference sequence). The length of the CDR3 is 12 residues. Trimming took 11 bases from V and 6 from J; bases not matched to a gene: 5. The CDR3 loop is CAARGQAGELFF. The CDR3 DNA follows: TGTGCCGCCAGGGGGCAGGCCGGGGAGCTGTTTTTT.

The rearrangement links TRBV12-5 to TRBJ1-5, with a tentative D call TRBD1 (5 bases). CDR3 length equals 19 residues. CDR1 and CDR2 (germline): LGHNT, FRNRAP. V lost 0 bases to trimming and J lost 1 base, with 19 bases between them. The CDR3 DNA follows: TGTGCTAGTGGTTTGGTACTAGGTAGGGGAGGAAAAAGCAATCAGCCCCAGCATTTT. Encoded protein: CASGLVLGRGGKSNQPQHF.

This chain links TRBV28 with TRBJ1-5; weak D call: TRBD1 (5 bases). CDR1 is MDHEN, CDR2 SYDVKM, per germline. Trimming took off 5 bases at V and 3 bases at J, with 14 bases between the two ends. CDR3 length: 15 residues. The CDR3 region is CASSMESGHNQPQHF. For the CDR3, the DNA is TGTGCCAGCAGTATGGAGTCAGGGCACAATCAGCCCCAGCATTTT.

This clone was seen once. The chain is built from TRBV19 and TRBJ2-1, with 12 bases identical to TRBD2. The CDR3 is made up of 16 amino acids. V lost 7 bases and J lost 0; bases outside the gene matches: 4. The germline CDR1 and CDR2 sequences are LNHDA and SQIVND (reference sequence). CDR3 sequence reads: CASNPSGRASYNEQFF. The CDR3 coding sequence is TGTGCCAGTAACCCTAGCGGGAGGGCCTCCTACAATGAGCAGTTCTTC.

A single count supports this clone. The V call is TRBV11-2, the J call TRBJ2-7, with TRBD1 identical over 8 bases. The CDR3 totals 14 residues. From germline, CDR1 is SGHAT and CDR2 FQNNGV. V gave up 5 bases and J gave up 5 bases; unmatched junction bases: 8. The CDR3 coding sequence is TGTGCCAGCAGCACCAGGGGGCGCGACCACGAGCAGTACTTC. Its translation is CASSTRGRDHEQYF.

V and J are TRBV2 and TRBJ1-5; maybe TRBD1 (5 bases). CDR1 is SNHLY and CDR2 is FYNNEI in the germline V gene. V lost 1 base, J lost 2 bases, and 9 bases lay in between. There are 15 residues in the CDR3. The CDR3 nucleotides read TGTGCCAGCAGTGAAGACAGGCATGGCAATCAGCCCCAGCATTTT. Translated, it gives CASSEDRHGNQPQHF.

CDR3 amino acids: CASSAGRAGHGELFF. CDR3 bases: TGTGCCAGCAGCGCGGGGAGGGCCGGCCACGGGGAGCTGTTTTTT. This chain joins TRBV9 and TRBJ2-2; the match to TRBD2 covers 7 bases. Germline lookup yields CDR1 SGDLS and CDR2 YYNGEE. Losses at the gene ends were 3 bases for V and 7 bases for J; bases not matched to a gene: 9. The CDR3 covers 15 residues.

The rearrangement links TRBV21-1 to TRBJ2-7; TRBD1 is taken as the D call from the table, unchecked against the DNA. TRBV21-1 is designated a pseudogene. This CDR3 spans 12 amino acids. The CDR3 DNA reads TGTGCCAGCAGCAAAACGACAGACGAGCAGTACTTC. It is translated as CASSKTTDEQYF.